This entry concerns a single T cell receptor beta chain. What it binds is not known. Sequencing used immunoSEQ multiplex PCR; TCRdb keeps in-frame clones, though not all of them. In the table there are 130,000 or so clones, 92% of which are singletons. With V trimmed by 5 bases and J by 9 bases, 0 bases remained unmatched. Germline CDR1 KGHDR, CDR2 SFDVKD. The CDR3 covers 11 residues. The data are from a study of T cell responses to AZD1222 COVID-19 vaccine. The study's findings and limits: With two AZD1222 doses given, Spike-specific TCR breadth and depth both rose. Clonal diversity may have been underestimated, and the donors were mostly white British, with more females than males.

The sample here was peripheral blood, taken on day 0 of AZD1222 vaccination. The chain recombines TRBV24-1 with TRBJ2-1; 7 bases are a match to TRBD2. The TCR sequence derives from an adult in good health. This CDR3 is CATSGGGEQFF. The CDR3 DNA reads as TGTGCCACCAGTGGGGGGGGTGAGCAGTTCTTC.